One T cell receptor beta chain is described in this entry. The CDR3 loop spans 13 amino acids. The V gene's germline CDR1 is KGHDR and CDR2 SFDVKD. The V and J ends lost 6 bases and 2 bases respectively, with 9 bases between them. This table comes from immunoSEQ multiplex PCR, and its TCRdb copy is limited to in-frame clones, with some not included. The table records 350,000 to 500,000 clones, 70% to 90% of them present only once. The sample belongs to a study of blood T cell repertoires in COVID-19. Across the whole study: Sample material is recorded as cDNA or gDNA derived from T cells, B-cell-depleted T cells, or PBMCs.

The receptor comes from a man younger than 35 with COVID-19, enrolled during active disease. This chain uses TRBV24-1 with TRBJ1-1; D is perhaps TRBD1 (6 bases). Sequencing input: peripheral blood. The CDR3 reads CATSWGPNTEAFF. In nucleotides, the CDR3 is TGTGCCACCAGTTGGGGGCCAAACACTGAAGCTTTCTTT.